This T cell receptor (beta chain) was sequenced during a study of cytotoxic CD8 clonotypes in ibrutinib-treated CLL. Sequenced by immunoSEQ multiplex PCR; TCRdb stores in-frame clones only, minus some. The table shows about 150,000 clones, with approximately 80% occurring only once. This CDR3 is 13 amino acids long. V shed 4 bases and J shed 6 bases, with 10 bases lying between them. Germline V gives CDR1 LGHNA, CDR2 YSLEER. Library input was around 2 micrograms of DNA from cryopreserved PBMCs. The clonotype originates from a human donor with chronic lymphocytic leukemia. The material was PBMCs, obtained after 12 months of ibrutinib treatment. V usage is TRBV4-3 and J usage is TRBJ1-5; D call uncertain. The CDR3 nucleotides are TGCGCCAGCAGCCGAGCGCCCAGTCAGCCCCAGCATTTT. Translating it yields CASSRAPSQPQHF.